This entry lists 30 T cell receptor beta chains sequenced from one sample in a study of blood T cell repertoires in COVID-19. The table came from immunoSEQ multiplex PCR; TCRdb's copy has only in-frame clones and leaves some out. The sample has more than 250,000 clones; about nine tenths are singletons. The sequenced material came from peripheral blood. These receptors were collected from a man between 45 and 60 years old with active or convalescent COVID-19.

J is TRBJ1-6 and V is TRBV28; TRBD1 matches at 8 bases. Germline V gives CDR1 MDHEN, CDR2 SYDVKM. The CDR3 spans 17 residues. The V gene end was trimmed by 7 bases and the J gene end by 0 bases; junction bases not matched to a gene: 8. The CDR3 is CASTTGQASSYNSPLHF. As DNA, the CDR3 is TGTGCCAGCACTACGGGACAGGCTAGCTCCTATAATTCACCCCTCCACTTT.

The gene calls are TRBV5-1 and TRBJ2-1; 14 bases fit TRBD2. V trimming: 5 bases; J trimming: 3 bases; junction bases outside the gene matches: 4. The CDR3 is made up of 16 amino acids. Germline assignment: CDR1 SGHRS and CDR2 YFSETQ. CDR3 region: CASSRTSGGHYNEQFF. The CDR3 DNA reads as TGCGCCAGCAGTCGGACTAGCGGGGGGCACTACAATGAGCAGTTCTTC.

The chain carries TRBV27 and TRBJ2-1; 10 nucleotides align to TRBD2. The CDR3 covers 16 residues. The germline gives CDR1 MNHEY, CDR2 SMNVEV (reference sequence). V lost 6 bases to trimming and J lost 7 bases; unmatched junction nucleotides: 12. CDR3 loop: CASSLPGLASRNEQFF. In DNA form, the CDR3 reads TGTGCCAGCAGCCTGCCGGGACTAGCGTCTCGGAATGAGCAGTTCTTC.

The J gene is TRBJ2-3, the V gene TRBV7-8, with 7 nucleotides matching TRBD1. Per the germline V gene, CDR1 is SGHVS and CDR2 is FQNEAQ. The CDR3 consists of 13 residues. The trim removed 2 bases at V and 12 bases at J, leaving 8 bases unmatched. Here the CDR3 reads CASSLQGELPQYF. The DNA of the CDR3 is TGTGCCAGCAGCTTACAGGGGGAGTTGCCTCAGTATTTT. The full variable domain, completed using reference TRBV7-8 and TRBJ2-3, is GAGVSQSPRYKVAKRGQDVALRCDPISGHVSLFWYQQALGQGPEFLTYFQNEAQLDKSGLPSDRFFAERPEGSVSTLKIQRTQQEDSAVYLCASSLQGELPQYFGPGTRLTVL.

About this clone itself: Distinct nucleotide sequences in the sample also encode this CDR3. The chain is built from TRBV9 and TRBJ2-7, with TRBD1 as a possible D gene (5 bases). The germline V gene has CDR1 SGDLS and CDR2 YYNGEE. Trimming left V 4 bases short and J 4 bases short, with 9 bases between. The CDR3 extends over 12 amino acids. The CDR3 DNA follows: TGTGCCAGCAGCCCCCAGGGTTACGAGCAGTACTTC. Translation: CASSPQGYEQYF.

V is TRBV5-1 and J is TRBJ2-5; weak D call: TRBD1 (6 bases). The CDR3 runs to 16 residues. Germline V gene lookup returns CDR1 SGHRS and CDR2 YFSETQ. V dropped 0 bases and J dropped 5 bases, with 17 bases sitting between them. CDR3 sequence: CASSLARQAGAETQYF. CDR3 DNA: TGCGCCAGCAGCTTGGCCCGACAAGCAGGGGCGGAGACCCAGTACTTC. The whole variable domain, filled in from reference TRBV5-1 and TRBJ2-5, reads KAGVTQTPRYLIKTRGQQVTLSCSPISGHRSVSWYQQTPGQGLQFLFEYFSETQRNKGNFPGRFSGRQFSNSRSEMNVSTLELGDSALYLCASSLARQAGAETQYFGPGTRLLVL.

The CDR3 reads CASSPDRGIGRTEAFF. The CDR3 nucleotides read TGCGCCAGCAGCCCGGACAGGGGGATCGGAAGGACTGAAGCTTTCTTT. The J gene is TRBJ1-1, the V gene TRBV5-1; 10 bases are shared with TRBD1. V lost 4 bases, J lost 5 bases, and 11 bases stayed unmatched. The CDR3 runs 16 residues. From germline, CDR1 is SGHRS and CDR2 YFSETQ.

The chain employs TRBV5-1 and TRBJ2-7, with no clear D. The germline V and J ends were trimmed by 0 bases and 3 bases, with 7 bases remaining between them. Germline CDR1 and CDR2: SGHRS and YFSETQ. This CDR3 is 13 amino acids long. CDR3 in DNA: TGCGCCAGCAGCTTGGAACGCAGCTACGAGCAGTACTTC. This encodes CASSLERSYEQYF.

The V gene is TRBV5-4, the J gene TRBJ2-1, with 8 bases matching TRBD2. CDR1 is SGHNT, CDR2 YYREEE, per germline (reference sequence). V gave up 1 base and J gave up 0 bases; unmatched junction bases: 3. The CDR3 totals 16 residues. The CDR3 coding sequence is TGTGCCAGCAGCTTGTCCGGGGGGGGCTCCTACAATGAGCAGTTCTTC. It translates to CASSLSGGGSYNEQFF.

CDR3 protein: CASSERQEGLSNEQFF. The CDR3 DNA is TGTGCCAGCAGTGAAAGGCAGGAAGGCCTGTCCAATGAGCAGTTCTTC. J is TRBJ2-1 and V is TRBV2, with D unclear. With 2 bases removed from V and 6 bases from J, the gap between germline ends came to 17 bases. Germline values: CDR1 SNHLY, CDR2 FYNNEI. The CDR3 totals 16 residues.

V gene TRBV2 combines with J gene TRBJ1-2; no firm D call. Looked up from germline, CDR1 is SNHLY and CDR2 is FYNNEI. This CDR3 is built from 14 residues. Trimming shortened V by 0 bases and J by 4 bases, and 9 bases separated the two germline ends. The CDR3: CASSEASASYGYTF. CDR3 coding DNA: TGTGCCAGCAGTGAAGCGTCAGCTAGCTATGGCTACACCTTC.

The V gene is TRBV7-3, the J gene TRBJ1-6; D might be TRBD1 (5 bases). The germline V and J ends were trimmed by 2 bases and 8 bases, with 10 bases remaining between them. This CDR3 is 14 amino acids long. Germline CDR1 is SGHTA and CDR2 is FQGTGA. In DNA, the CDR3 is TGTGCCAGCAGCTTACAGGGTATTGATTCACCCCTCCACTTT. Translation: CASSLQGIDSPLHF. The entire variable domain, with the rest obtained from reference TRBV7-3 and TRBJ1-6, is as follows: GAGVSQTPSNKVTEKGKYVELRCDPISGHTALYWYRQSLGQGPEFLIYFQGTGAADDSGLPNDRFFAVRPEGSVSTLKIQRTERGDSAVYLCASSLQGIDSPLHFGNGTRLTVT.

The chain has TRBV6-2 or TRBV6-3 and TRBJ2-2, with D maybe TRBD1 (6 bases). V dropped 3 bases and J dropped 4 bases, with 12 bases sitting between them. The CDR3 length is 15 residues. Per the germline V gene, CDR1 is MNHEY and CDR2 is SVGEGT. CDR3 loop: CASSYSTGFTGELFF. Written as DNA, the CDR3 is TGTGCCAGCAGTTATTCGACAGGCTTCACCGGGGAGCTGTTTTTT.

This rearrangement joins TRBV10-3 to TRBJ2-1; weak D call: TRBD2 (5 bases). V was trimmed by 6 bases and J by 5 bases, leaving 11 bases between them. The CDR3 is 13 residues long. Germline V gene sequence: CDR1 ENHRY, CDR2 SYGVKD. CDR3 sequence (DNA): TGTGCCATCAGAGCGGACCCAGACAATGAGCAGTTCTTC. It specifies CAIRADPDNEQFF.

J is TRBJ1-2 and V is TRBV9, with 10 bases matching TRBD1. CDR3 length: 15 residues. CDR1 and CDR2 (germline): SGDLS, YYNGEE. With V trimmed by 2 bases and J by 6 bases, 7 bases remained unmatched. DNA for the CDR3: TGTGCCAGCAGCGTTGACAGGGGGCAGAGGCATGGCTACACCTTC. Translating gives CASSVDRGQRHGYTF.

V gene TRBV28 combines with J gene TRBJ1-1; 9 nucleotides align to TRBD1. The CDR3 totals 16 residues. CDR1 MDHEN and CDR2 SYDVKM come from the germline V gene. V gave up 6 bases and J gave up 1 base; unmatched junction bases: 9. The CDR3 protein is CASRLGETGGNTEAFF. The DNA for the CDR3 is TGTGCCAGCAGACTCGGGGAGACAGGGGGGAACACTGAAGCTTTCTTT. Full variable domain (remainder filled in from reference TRBV28 and TRBJ1-1): DVKVTQSSRYLVKRTGEKVFLECVQDMDHENMFWYRQDPGLGLRLIYFSYDVKMKEKGDIPEGYSVSREKKERFSLILESASTNQTSMYLCASRLGETGGNTEAFFGQGTRLTVV.

The chain employs TRBV4-3 and TRBJ1-4, with D possibly TRBD1 on 5 matching bases. Germline CDR1 and CDR2: LGHNA and YSLEER. With 6 bases removed from V and 4 bases from J, the gap between germline ends came to 9 bases. The CDR3 covers 13 residues. CDR3 sequence: CASRDTNNEKLFF. The CDR3 bases are TGCGCCAGCAGGGACACCAATAATGAAAAACTGTTTTTT.

The genes are TRBV2 and TRBJ2-5; 10 positions match TRBD1. Germline V lookup: CDR1 SNHLY, CDR2 FYNNEI. The V segment lost 6 bases and the J segment 4 bases; nucleotides outside the gene matches: 8. CDR3 length equals 15 residues. The DNA for the CDR3 is TGTGCCAGCAGGCCCGGGACAGGGGAGGGAGAGACCCAGTACTTC. Translating gives CASRPGTGEGETQYF.

J is TRBJ2-7 and V is TRBV3-1 (or the pseudogene TRBV3-2); D call uncertain. With 4 bases removed from V and 6 bases from J, the gap between germline ends came to 16 bases. The CDR3 has 14 residues. Germline lookup yields CDR1 LGHDT and CDR2 YNNKEL (reference sequence). The CDR3 region has the DNA TGTGCCAGCAGCCGAAAACTCGACGCAGGCGAGCAGTACTTC. It specifies CASSRKLDAGEQYF.

This chain links TRBV28 with TRBJ1-2; 10 bases match TRBD1. CDR1 and CDR2 (germline): MDHEN, SYDVKM. The CDR3 totals 14 residues. The ends lost 6 bases at V and 3 bases at J; junction bases unmatched: 4. The CDR3 region is CASSSGTGDYGYTF. The DNA of the CDR3 is TGTGCCAGCAGCTCCGGGACAGGGGACTATGGCTACACCTTC.

V is TRBV21-1 and J is TRBJ1-1; TRBD1 is the table's D call and was not checked against the DNA. TRBV21-1 has pseudogene status. The CDR3 consists of 15 residues. The CDR3 spells CASQKKGEYDTEAFF. In DNA form, the CDR3 reads TGTGCCAGCCAAAAGAAGGGGGAGTACGACACTGAAGCTTTCTTT.

As DNA, the CDR3 is TGTGCCAGCAGCCCAGGGTACACCATATATTTT. Translated, it gives CASSPGYTIYF. The chain uses TRBV7-6 and TRBJ1-3; perhaps TRBD1 as D (5 bases). Germline values: CDR1 SGHVS, CDR2 FNYEAQ. This CDR3 is 11 amino acids long. V lost 5 bases and J lost 8, with 7 bases in between.

The V call is TRBV24-1, the J call TRBJ2-1, with TRBD1 identical over 9 bases. J lost 4 bases, V lost 4 bases, and 16 bases had no gene match. CDR3 length: 19 amino acids. The germline gives CDR1 KGHDR, CDR2 SFDVKD. CDR3 nucleotides: TGTGCCACCAGTGACCCTATTGCCACAGGGGGCGCTTTGTACAATGAGCAGTTCTTC. It yields the protein CATSDPIATGGALYNEQFF.

This CDR3 reads CASSLGLDRGRSSYEQYF. The CDR3 DNA reads as TGTGCCAGCAGCTTAGGTCTGGACAGGGGTCGAAGCTCCTACGAGCAGTACTTC. This rearrangement joins TRBV7-9 to TRBJ2-7; TRBD1 matches at 9 bases. The CDR3 has 18 amino acids. Germline CDR1 is SEHNR and CDR2 is FQNEAQ (reference sequence). Losses at the gene ends were 1 base for V and 0 bases for J; bases not matched to a gene: 10.

The chain employs TRBV9 and TRBJ1-2, with 9 positions matching TRBD1. The CDR3 extends over 15 amino acids. The ends lost 0 bases at V and 4 bases at J; junction bases unmatched: 4. Germline CDR1 is SGDLS and CDR2 is YYNGEE. CDR3 sequence (DNA): TGTGCCAGCAGCGTAGGGACAGGGGCGCGCTATGGCTACACCTTC. Translated: CASSVGTGARYGYTF.

This chain uses TRBV28 with TRBJ1-1; the D gene is possibly TRBD1 (6 bases). The CDR3 runs to 14 residues. The ends were cut back, 4 bases at V and 1 base at J, with 10 bases in the middle. In germline, CDR1 is MDHEN, CDR2 SYDVKM. The CDR3 reads CASSSSGENTEAFF. CDR3 DNA sequence: TGTGCCAGCAGTTCCTCAGGGGAGAACACTGAAGCTTTCTTT.

DNA for the CDR3: TGTGCCAGCAGGCAGTCTCTAGCCAAAAACATTCAGTACTTC. This gives the protein CASRQSLAKNIQYF. The V gene is TRBV7-2, the J gene TRBJ2-4, with D hard to call. CDR1 is SGHTA, CDR2 FQGNSA, per germline. This CDR3 spans 14 amino acids. Trimming took 6 bases from V and 0 from J, leaving 9 bases between them.

The gene calls are TRBV5-4 and TRBJ2-3, with 7 bases that match TRBD2. This CDR3 has 16 residues. The germline gives CDR1 SGHNT, CDR2 YYREEE (reference sequence). With 6 bases clipped from V and 2 bases from J, the junction kept 12 bases outside the gene matches. CDR3 sequence (DNA): TGTGCCAGCACCCAAAGGAGCGGGGCCGTCACAGATACGCAGTATTTT. As protein: CASTQRSGAVTDTQYF.

J is TRBJ2-1 and V is TRBV27, with 10 positions matching TRBD2. CDR3 length: 15 residues. From germline, CDR1 is MNHEY and CDR2 SMNVEV (reference sequence). The J segment lost 3 bases and the V segment lost 3 bases, leaving 2 bases of the junction unmatched. The CDR3 spells CASSFSGGNYNEQFF. The DNA for the CDR3 is TGTGCCAGCAGTTTTAGCGGGGGGAACTACAATGAGCAGTTCTTC.

As to this clone: Other DNA sequences in the same sample also yield this CDR3. This chain links TRBV5-1 with TRBJ2-5; perhaps TRBD2 as D (6 bases). This CDR3 spans 14 amino acids. Germline lookup yields CDR1 SGHRS and CDR2 YFSETQ. Trimming cost V 0 bases and J 1 base, with 7 bases left between them. The CDR3 coding sequence is TGCGCCAGCAGCTTGGGGGGACTCCAAGAGACCCAGTACTTC. Protein: CASSLGGLQETQYF.